These 9 T cell receptor beta chains share one sample of origin, sequenced in a study of T cells after yellow fever vaccination. MiXCR was run by TCRdb on the 5' RACE reads, yielding one entry per CDR3 protein. Here the sample spans approximately 550,000 distinct CDR3 sequences, about 13% being singletons. Material: PBMCs, obtained on the day of the yellow fever booster vaccination. These receptor sequences come from a man in his thirties or forties who received the YFV17D yellow fever vaccine.

This chain uses TRBV20-1 with TRBJ1-1, with D maybe TRBD1 (5 bases). Trimming left V 6 bases short and J 1 base short, with 15 bases between. CDR1 is DFQATT, CDR2 SNEGSKA, per germline (reference sequence). The CDR3 loop spans 14 amino acids. CDR3 sequence (DNA): TGCAGTGCAACGAAGGGCGGACAGAACACTGAAGCTTTCTTT. Translating it yields CSATKGGQNTEAFF.

The rearrangement uses TRBV9 and TRBJ2-7; D remains ambiguous. V was cut by 0 bases and J by 3 bases, with 13 bases left in between. CDR1 and CDR2 (germline): SGDLS, YYNGEE. The CDR3 covers 15 residues. The CDR3, as DNA: TGTGCCAGCAGCGTAGGGGGTGCCAGGCACTACGAGCAGTACTTC. Residues: CASSVGGARHYEQYF. Based on the CDR3 plus reference TRBV9 and TRBJ2-7, the full variable domain is DSGVTQTPKHLITATGQRVTLRCSPRSGDLSVYWYQQSLDQGLQFLIQYYNGEERAKGNILERFSAQQFPDLHSELNLSSLELGDSALYFCASSVGGARHYEQYFGPGTRLTVT.

In this sample, this clonotype turned up a few times. This sequence joins TRBV5-1 and TRBJ1-1; TRBD1 aligns across 9 bases. V was pared by 4 bases and J by 2 bases, with 6 bases of the junction left unmatched. Germline V gene lookup returns CDR1 SGHRS and CDR2 YFSETQ. This CDR3 region has 15 residues. As DNA, the CDR3 is TGCGCCAGCAGCGGGACGGACAGGGGAAACACTGAAGCTTTCTTT. Its protein product is CASSGTDRGNTEAFF.

The rearrangement uses TRBV21-1 and TRBJ1-5; TRBD1 reflects the table's D call only, with no check against the DNA. TRBV21-1 is annotated as a pseudogene. CDR3 length: 14 residues. The CDR3 sequence is CASSFGHLNQPPHF. The CDR3 coding sequence is TGTGCCAGCAGCTTTGGACACCTTAATCAGCCCCCGCATTTT.

This clonotype has at least ten counts. The J gene is TRBJ2-1, the V gene TRBV7-9; D unresolved. The V end was cut by 5 bases, the J end by 6 bases, with 14 bases between. The CDR3 extends over 14 amino acids. The V gene's germline CDR1 is SEHNR and CDR2 FQNEAQ (reference sequence). Written as DNA, the CDR3 is TGTGCCAGCAGCCCTCTCTTCTCCGGCAATGAGCAGTTCTTC. This encodes CASSPLFSGNEQFF.

The V gene is TRBV28, the J gene TRBJ1-6; D gene unclear. Between the trimmed V and J ends, which lost 7 bases and 0 bases, there was a span of 7 bases. Germline CDR1 is MDHEN and CDR2 is SYDVKM. The CDR3 has 14 residues. CDR3 in amino acids: CASTSGSYNSPLHF. The CDR3 DNA sequence: TGTGCCAGCACGAGCGGCTCCTATAATTCACCCCTCCACTTT.

This clonotype occurred many times. The rearrangement joins TRBV11-2 to TRBJ2-3; 7 bases line up with TRBD2. In germline, CDR1 is SGHAT, CDR2 FQNNGV. CDR3 length equals 16 residues. The ends lost 6 bases at V and 1 base at J; junction bases unmatched: 10. DNA for the CDR3: TGTGCCAGCAGTAAAACCGGGACTAAGCGCACAGATACGCAGTATTTT. Its protein product is CASSKTGTKRTDTQYF.

The table lists this clonotype with a few counts. The V gene is TRBV7-8, the J gene TRBJ2-3; 11 positions agree with TRBD2. CDR1 and CDR2 (germline): SGHVS, FQNEAQ. CDR3 length: 16 amino acids. With 5 bases clipped from V and 4 bases from J, the junction kept 8 bases outside the gene matches. CDR3 residues: CASSPTGTSGADTQYF. As DNA, the CDR3 is TGTGCCAGCAGCCCAACCGGGACTAGCGGTGCAGATACGCAGTATTTT.

CDR3 in DNA: TGCGCCAGCAGCTGGACAGCGGGGTATGGGGCCAACGTCCTGACTTTC. The encoded protein is CASSWTAGYGANVLTF. The chain couples TRBV5-1 to TRBJ2-6, with D possibly being TRBD2 (7 bases). The CDR3 spans 16 residues. CDR1 and CDR2 (germline): SGHRS, YFSETQ. V was pared by 3 bases and J by 3 bases, with 13 bases between. The whole variable domain, remainder taken from reference TRBV5-1 and TRBJ2-6, is KAGVTQTPRYLIKTRGQQVTLSCSPISGHRSVSWYQQTPGQGLQFLFEYFSETQRNKGNFPGRFSGRQFSNSRSEMNVSTLELGDSALYLCASSWTAGYGANVLTFGAGSRLTVL.